This is a list of T cell receptor beta chains from one sample in a study of blood T cell repertoires in COVID-19. Libraries were prepared by immunoSEQ multiplex PCR; TCRdb keeps only in-frame clonotypes and omits some of them. Here the sample spans 50,000 to 65,000 clones, roughly 90% being singletons. Sequencing input: peripheral blood. The source is a man aged 45-65 years with active COVID-19. The CDR3 runs from the conserved cysteine through the conserved F or W. Fields, in order: CDR3 protein, CDR3 DNA, J gene, clone size, V gene, D gene. D genes are given only for firm matches. Clone size, where shown, is once, few, many, or a class for clones that have expanded.

CDR3 protein: CASTPAEGKGSGNTIYF; CDR3 DNA: TGTGCCAGCACCCCGGCGGAGGGGAAGGGGTCTGGAAACACCATATATTTT; J gene: TRBJ1-3; clone size: NA; V gene: TRBV7-2; D gene: NA
CDR3 protein: CASSYAPKGASYEQYF; CDR3 DNA: TGTGCCAGCAGTTACGCACCAAAAGGGGCCTCCTACGAGCAGTACTTC; J gene: TRBJ2-7; clone size: once; V gene: TRBV6-5; D gene: NA
CDR3 protein: CASGYRQGNYGNQPQHF; CDR3 DNA: TGTGCCAGCGGATATAGACAGGGAAATTATGGCAATCAGCCCCAGCATTTT; J gene: TRBJ1-5; clone size: NA; V gene: TRBV2; D gene: TRBD1
CDR3 protein: CANIQVASTEAFF; CDR3 DNA: TGTGCCAATATACAGGTGGCAAGCACTGAAGCTTTCTTT; J gene: TRBJ1-1; clone size: NA; V gene: TRBV11-3; D gene: NA
CDR3 protein: CASSSTGRNYEQYF; CDR3 DNA: TGTGCCAGCAGTTCGACAGGGAGGAACTACGAGCAGTACTTC; J gene: TRBJ2-7; clone size: NA; V gene: TRBV6-2/TRBV6-3; D gene: NA
CDR3 protein: CASSVSGGRYTDTQYF; CDR3 DNA: TGTGCCAGCAGCGTTAGCGGGGGGCGCTACACAGATACGCAGTATTTT; J gene: TRBJ2-3; clone size: NA; V gene: TRBV3-1/TRBV3-2; D gene: TRBD2
CDR3 protein: CASSSKGTLDEQYF; CDR3 DNA: TGTGCCAGCAGCTCAAAAGGGACTCTAGACGAGCAGTACTTC; J gene: TRBJ2-7; clone size: few; V gene: TRBV7-9; D gene: NA
CDR3 protein: CASSFPQVRSGANVLTF; CDR3 DNA: TGTGCCAGCAGCTTCCCTCAGGTGCGCTCTGGGGCCAACGTCCTGACTTTC; J gene: TRBJ2-6; clone size: once; V gene: TRBV7-2; D gene: NA
CDR3 protein: CASSLVVKGRGELFF; CDR3 DNA: TGTGCCAGCAGCTTAGTAGTCAAGGGGAGGGGGGAGCTGTTTTTT; J gene: TRBJ2-2; clone size: NA; V gene: TRBV11-2; D gene: NA
CDR3 protein: CASSPGGGVETQYF; CDR3 DNA: TGTGCCAGCAGCCCGGGGGGGGGCGTAGAGACCCAGTACTTC; J gene: TRBJ2-5; clone size: NA; V gene: TRBV5-6; D gene: TRBD2
CDR3 protein: CASIRSMWWSQETQYF; CDR3 DNA: TGTGCCAGTATAAGGAGTATGTGGTGGTCCCAAGAGACCCAGTACTTC; J gene: TRBJ2-5; clone size: NA; V gene: TRBV19; D gene: NA
CDR3 protein: CASSSVGGVTEVTQYF; CDR3 DNA: TGTGCCAGCAGCTCAGTGGGGGGGGTCACAGAGGTTACGCAGTATTTT; J gene: TRBJ2-3; clone size: NA; V gene: TRBV7-9; D gene: TRBD2
CDR3 protein: CASSLGRANTGELFF; CDR3 DNA: TGCGCCAGCAGCTTGGGCAGGGCGAACACCGGGGAGCTGTTTTTT; J gene: TRBJ2-2; clone size: NA; V gene: TRBV5-1; D gene: NA
CDR3 protein: CASSEGTGRKGYEQYF; CDR3 DNA: TGTGCCAGCAGTGAGGGGACAGGGAGGAAGGGCTACGAGCAGTACTTC; J gene: TRBJ2-7; clone size: NA; V gene: TRBV2; D gene: TRBD1
CDR3 protein: CSASKPGQQNTEAFF; CDR3 DNA: TGCAGTGCTAGTAAGCCGGGACAACAAAACACTGAAGCTTTCTTT; J gene: TRBJ1-1; clone size: NA; V gene: TRBV20-1; D gene: NA
CDR3 protein: CASSYTGVRNTGELFF; CDR3 DNA: TGTGCCAGCAGCTACACAGGGGTTAGGAACACCGGGGAGCTGTTTTTT; J gene: TRBJ2-2; clone size: NA; V gene: TRBV11-2; D gene: TRBD1
CDR3 protein: CASTLTGLSNQPQHF; CDR3 DNA: TGTGCCAGCACCTTGACAGGGTTGAGCAATCAGCCCCAGCATTTT; J gene: TRBJ1-5; clone size: once; V gene: TRBV6-5; D gene: TRBD1
CDR3 protein: CASSSDTYGYTF; CDR3 DNA: TGCGCCAGCAGCTCCGACACCTATGGCTACACCTTC; J gene: TRBJ1-2; clone size: once; V gene: TRBV5-1; D gene: NA
CDR3 protein: CASRDRYEQYF; CDR3 DNA: TGTGCCAGCAGGGACAGATACGAGCAGTACTTC; J gene: TRBJ2-7; clone size: once; V gene: TRBV6-5; D gene: NA
CDR3 protein: CASYLAGTGGAGGYTF; CDR3 DNA: TGTGCCAGCTACCTCGCCGGGACAGGGGGCGCAGGGGGCTACACCTTC; J gene: TRBJ1-2; clone size: NA; V gene: TRBV28; D gene: TRBD1
CDR3 protein: CASSFRGTGETEAFF; CDR3 DNA: TGTGCCAGCAGCTTTCGCGGGACCGGGGAGACTGAAGCTTTCTTT; J gene: TRBJ1-1; clone size: NA; V gene: TRBV5-5; D gene: NA
CDR3 protein: CASSPRDQPERHF; CDR3 DNA: TGTGCCAGCAGCCCCCGGGATCAACCCGAACGCCACTTC; J gene: TRBJ2-7; clone size: NA; V gene: TRBV7-2; D gene: NA
CDR3 protein: CASSIQTGLESGYTF; CDR3 DNA: TGTGCCAGCAGTATACAAACAGGTCTGGAAAGTGGCTACACCTTC; J gene: TRBJ1-2; clone size: NA; V gene: TRBV27; D gene: NA
CDR3 protein: CASSGILNTEAFF; CDR3 DNA: TGTGCCAGCAGCGGGATTTTGAACACTGAAGCTTTCTTT; J gene: TRBJ1-1; clone size: NA; V gene: TRBV6-5; D gene: NA
CDR3 protein: CASSFRNTIYF; CDR3 DNA: TGTGCCAGCAGCTTTAGAAACACCATATATTTT; J gene: TRBJ1-3; clone size: NA; V gene: TRBV5-4; D gene: NA
CDR3 protein: CASSYLGQGLNGYTF; CDR3 DNA: TGTGCCAGCAGTTACCTGGGACAGGGACTTAATGGCTACACCTTC; J gene: TRBJ1-2; clone size: NA; V gene: TRBV6-5; D gene: TRBD1
CDR3 protein: CASSREGQPHYEQYF; CDR3 DNA: TGTGCCAGCAGCAGGGAAGGACAGCCTCACTACGAGCAGTACTTC; J gene: TRBJ2-7; clone size: NA; V gene: TRBV5-5; D gene: NA
CDR3 protein: CASSRSRGGSYNEQFF; CDR3 DNA: TGTGCCAGCAGCCGCTCTCGGGGGGGATCCTACAATGAGCAGTTCTTC; J gene: TRBJ2-1; clone size: NA; V gene: TRBV11-1; D gene: TRBD2
CDR3 protein: CASTSLGQDEAFF; CDR3 DNA: TGTGCCAGTACTTCCCTGGGACAGGATGAAGCTTTCTTT; J gene: TRBJ1-1; clone size: NA; V gene: TRBV19; D gene: TRBD1
CDR3 protein: CASSPVLLQGEAFF; CDR3 DNA: TGTGCCAGCAGCCCCGTGCTCCTTCAGGGTGAAGCTTTCTTT; J gene: TRBJ1-1; clone size: few; V gene: TRBV7-9; D gene: NA
CDR3 protein: CASSQELGGRSSYNSPLHF; CDR3 DNA: TGTGCCAGCAGCCAAGAATTGGGAGGCAGGAGCTCCTATAATTCACCCCTCCACTTT; J gene: TRBJ1-6; clone size: NA; V gene: TRBV3-1/TRBV3-2; D gene: NA
CDR3 protein: CASSSHGQGSTDTQYF; CDR3 DNA: TGTGCCAGCAGTTCCCACGGACAGGGGAGCACAGATACGCAGTATTTT; J gene: TRBJ2-3; clone size: once; V gene: TRBV6-2/TRBV6-3; D gene: TRBD1
CDR3 protein: CACLSGNTEAFF; CDR3 DNA: TGTGCCTGCCTTTCAGGGAACACTGAAGCTTTCTTT; J gene: TRBJ1-1; clone size: NA; V gene: TRBV30; D gene: NA
CDR3 protein: CASSQVRGGEAFF; CDR3 DNA: TGTGCCAGCAGCCAAGTGCGAGGGGGCGAAGCTTTCTTT; J gene: TRBJ1-1; clone size: NA; V gene: TRBV3-1/TRBV3-2; D gene: TRBD1
CDR3 protein: CASSPIGRGPSGNTIYF; CDR3 DNA: TGTGCCAGCAGCCCTATCGGCAGGGGGCCATCAGGAAACACCATATATTTT; J gene: TRBJ1-3; clone size: NA; V gene: TRBV7-9; D gene: TRBD1
CDR3 protein: CASSPGGSSGANVLTF; CDR3 DNA: TGTGCCAGCAGCCCGGGAGGTAGCTCTGGGGCCAACGTCCTGACTTTC; J gene: TRBJ2-6; clone size: NA; V gene: TRBV11-3; D gene: TRBD2
CDR3 protein: CASSFQGQGNTEAFF; CDR3 DNA: TGTGCCAGCAGTTTTCAGGGACAGGGGAACACTGAAGCTTTCTTT; J gene: TRBJ1-1; clone size: few; V gene: TRBV28; D gene: TRBD1
CDR3 protein: CASSLAGRNEQYF; CDR3 DNA: TGTGCCAGCAGCCTGGCGGGGCGAAACGAGCAGTACTTC; J gene: TRBJ2-7; clone size: once; V gene: TRBV7-2; D gene: NA
CDR3 protein: CASSFERLAPNEQFF; CDR3 DNA: TGTGCCAGCAGCTTCGAAAGACTAGCCCCCAATGAGCAGTTCTTC; J gene: TRBJ2-1; clone size: NA; V gene: TRBV5-4; D gene: TRBD2
CDR3 protein: CAAGLRHANTEAFF; CDR3 DNA: TGTGCCGCAGGGCTAAGACACGCCAACACTGAAGCTTTCTTT; J gene: TRBJ1-1; clone size: NA; V gene: TRBV2; D gene: NA
CDR3 protein: CASSRGETQYF; CDR3 DNA: TGTGCCAGCAGCCGAGGGGAGACCCAGTACTTC; J gene: TRBJ2-5; clone size: NA; V gene: TRBV7-9; D gene: NA
CDR3 protein: CASSELSRSTDTQYF; CDR3 DNA: TGTGCCAGCAGTGAACTGTCCAGGAGCACAGATACGCAGTATTTT; J gene: TRBJ2-3; clone size: NA; V gene: TRBV6-1; D gene: NA
CDR3 protein: CSASDITEAFF; CDR3 DNA: TGCAGTGCTTCGGACATCACTGAAGCTTTCTTT; J gene: TRBJ1-1; clone size: NA; V gene: TRBV20-1; D gene: NA
CDR3 protein: CASSTTGLGFGRALGSEKLFF; CDR3 DNA: TGTGCCAGTAGTACCACCGGATTGGGGTTCGGCAGGGCATTAGGAAGTGAAAAACTGTTTTTT; J gene: TRBJ1-4; clone size: NA; V gene: TRBV19; D gene: NA
CDR3 protein: CASSTSKSPLHF; CDR3 DNA: TGTGCCAGTAGCACGAGCAAATCACCCCTCCACTTT; J gene: TRBJ1-6; clone size: once; V gene: TRBV19; D gene: NA
CDR3 protein: CASSPRQGKSETQYF; CDR3 DNA: TGTGCCAGCTCACCCCGACAGGGCAAATCAGAGACCCAGTACTTC; J gene: TRBJ2-5; clone size: NA; V gene: TRBV18; D gene: TRBD1
CDR3 protein: CASSIPGLERNTQYF; CDR3 DNA: TGCGCCAGCAGCATCCCGGGCCTTGAGCGGAATACGCAGTATTTT; J gene: TRBJ2-3; clone size: NA; V gene: TRBV5-1; D gene: NA
CDR3 protein: CATRDRGGSSGNTIYF; CDR3 DNA: TGTGCCACGAGAGATCGGGGGGGCAGCTCTGGAAACACCATATATTTT; J gene: TRBJ1-3; clone size: NA; V gene: TRBV19; D gene: NA
CDR3 protein: CASSEGGRRVAFF; CDR3 DNA: TGTGCCAGCAGCGAAGGGGGAAGACGTGTAGCTTTCTTT; J gene: TRBJ1-1; clone size: NA; V gene: TRBV11-2; D gene: NA
CDR3 protein: CASSQDIYEQFF; CDR3 DNA: TGTGCCAGCTCCCAAGACATATATGAGCAGTTCTTC; J gene: TRBJ2-1; clone size: few; V gene: TRBV2; D gene: NA